The entry that follows covers one TCR beta chain sequence. Antigen unknown. In nominal health when sampled, donors likely had unrecorded immune exposures nonetheless. The source of the sample is a study of cytomegalovirus exposure and HLA in healthy donors. Study-level points and caveats: Cytomegalovirus-associated TCR beta chains were listed, numbering 150 to 200.

Vbeta (60) and Jbeta (13) primers were used in the PCR. Assay used: immunoSEQ multiplex PCR; TCRdb lists only in-frame clones, some missing. The repertoire holds about 220,000 clones, over 80% seen once, with about 6.4% in the top ten. The length of the CDR3 is 17 residues. Per the germline V gene, CDR1 is LNHDA and CDR2 is SQIVND (reference sequence). Unmatched junction bases numbered 13, after V lost 7 bases and J lost 3 bases. The receptor was isolated from a man aged 35 to 55 in good health and CMV-seropositive. The rearrangement links TRBV19 to TRBJ2-2; 8 bases align to TRBD2. The material sequenced was PBMCs. The CDR3 region has the DNA TGTGCCAGTACCGATGGGCCCGGGACTAGGGACACCGGGGAGCTGTTTTTT. As protein: CASTDGPGTRDTGELFF.